This entry features one T cell receptor (beta chain) sequence. V lost 5 bases and J lost 4; bases outside the gene matches: 1. Germline V gene lookup returns CDR1 SGHKS and CDR2 YYEKEE (reference sequence). The CDR3 is 14 amino acids. Using immunoSEQ multiplex PCR, the repertoire was profiled, and TCRdb retains in-frame clones only, with some absent. In the table there are approximately 93,000 clones, about 78% of which are singletons. The sample comes from a study of blood T cell repertoires in COVID-19. Across the study: Some COVID-19 samples were acute and others convalescent; all came from the United States, Italy and Spain. Sources were T cells, B-cell-depleted T cells, or PBMCs; the material itself was cDNA or gDNA.

Input material: peripheral blood. This chain uses TRBV5-5 with TRBJ2-2, with 11 bases that match TRBD1. This TCR was recovered from a woman aged 80 or over with acute or convalescent COVID-19. CDR3 DNA: TGTGCCAGCAGGGGGACAGGGGGCACCGGGGAGCTGTTTTTT. This gives the protein CASRGTGGTGELFF. Combining the CDR3 with reference TRBV5-5 and TRBJ2-2 gives the whole variable domain DAGVTQSPTHLIKTRGQQVTLRCSPISGHKSVSWYQQVLGQGPQFIFQYYEKEERGRGNFPDRFSARQFPNYSSELNVNALLLGDSALYLCASRGTGGTGELFFGEGSRLTVL.